Each of the 10 T cell receptor beta chains below was sequenced from the same sample in a study of technical replicates of blood from a handful of donors. Some clones are missing from TCRdb's copy, which holds only in-frame ones; the method was immunoSEQ multiplex PCR. The sample contains more than 65,000 clones, about 96% of which appear only once. The sequenced material came from T cells isolated from PBMCs. The origin of the receptors is a human donor in good health.

CDR3 in DNA: TGTGCCTGGAGTGTCGGCTCTGGAAACACCATATATTTT. Residues: CAWSVGSGNTIYF. The chain carries TRBV30 and TRBJ1-3; no clear D. The CDR3 is 13 residues long. Trimming removed 0 bases from V and 0 bases from J, with 3 bases in between. Germline values: CDR1 GTSNPN, CDR2 SVGIG (reference sequence). The complete variable domain, with remaining parts taken from reference TRBV30 and TRBJ1-3, reads SQTIHQWPATLVQPVGSPLSLECTVEGTSNPNLYWYRQAAGRGLQLLFYSVGIGQISSEVPQNLSASRPQDRQFILSSKKLLLSDSGFYLCAWSVGSGNTIYFGEGSWLTVV.

The V gene is TRBV7-9, the J gene TRBJ2-3; 12 positions match TRBD2. CDR1 and CDR2 from the germline V gene are SEHNR and FQNEAQ (reference sequence). This CDR3 is 15 amino acids long. The V segment lost 3 bases and the J segment 3 bases; nucleotides outside the gene matches: 1. The CDR3 DNA reads TGTGCCAGCAGCTTTACTAGCGGGGGGACAGATACGCAGTATTTT. This sequence encodes CASSFTSGGTDTQYF.

The rearrangement joins TRBV4-3 to TRBJ1-3, with TRBD1 matching 8 bases. Unmatched junction bases numbered 7, after V lost 4 bases and J lost 2 bases. This CDR3 has 16 amino acids. CDR1 is LGHNA, CDR2 YSLEER, per germline. In DNA, the CDR3 is TGCGCCAGCAGCCTGGACAGGGCGAATCCTGGAAACACCATATATTTT. Its translation is CASSLDRANPGNTIYF.

The rearrangement links TRBV5-1 to TRBJ2-2; D is possibly TRBD1 (5 bases). Germline lookup yields CDR1 SGHRS and CDR2 YFSETQ. CDR3 length equals 16 residues. The V gene lost 7 bases and the J gene lost 1 base, with 17 bases spanning the gap. The CDR3 is CASGPGFNLNTGELFF. DNA of the CDR3: TGCGCCAGCGGTCCAGGGTTCAACCTGAACACCGGGGAGCTGTTTTTT. The full variable domain, in which reference TRBV5-1 and TRBJ2-2 provide the parts outside the CDR3, is KAGVTQTPRYLIKTRGQQVTLSCSPISGHRSVSWYQQTPGQGLQFLFEYFSETQRNKGNFPGRFSGRQFSNSRSEMNVSTLELGDSALYLCASGPGFNLNTGELFFGEGSRLTVL.

CDR3 protein: CASFLAGAYNEQFF. CDR3 nucleotide sequence: TGCGCCAGCTTCTTAGCGGGGGCCTACAATGAGCAGTTCTTC. J is TRBJ2-1 and V is TRBV5-1, with 9 positions matching TRBD2. From germline, CDR1 is SGHRS and CDR2 YFSETQ. This CDR3 is built from 14 residues. The junction had 4 bases not matched to a gene; V was cut back by 7 bases and J by 2 bases.

The J gene is TRBJ2-7, the V gene TRBV10-3; perhaps TRBD1 as D (5 bases). Trimming left V 3 bases short and J 0 bases short, with 9 bases between. The length of the CDR3 is 14 residues. Germline V gene lookup returns CDR1 ENHRY and CDR2 SYGVKD. CDR3 in amino acids: CAISDRAISYEQYF. Written as DNA, the CDR3 is TGTGCCATCAGTGACAGGGCGATCTCCTACGAGCAGTACTTC.

The chain recombines TRBV7-2 with TRBJ2-3; D is perhaps TRBD2 (6 bases). The CDR3 is made up of 17 amino acids. Germline V gene sequence: CDR1 SGHTA, CDR2 FQGNSA. Trimming stripped 2 bases from V and 5 bases from J, with 20 bases between. CDR3 coding DNA: TGTGCCAGCAGCTTAAATTCACTAGCACTAAGGGGAGATACGCAGTATTTT. Translated: CASSLNSLALRGDTQYF.

The chain joins TRBV4-1 to TRBJ2-1; 15 bases match TRBD2. Per the germline V gene, CDR1 is MGHRA and CDR2 is YSYEKL. The V and J ends lost 0 bases and 6 bases, in that order; junction bases with no gene match: 3. This CDR3 spans 17 amino acids. CDR3 in amino acids: CASSQEPGLAGGNEQFF. In DNA form, the CDR3 reads TGCGCCAGCAGCCAAGAACCGGGACTAGCGGGAGGCAATGAGCAGTTCTTC.

The chain links TRBV30 to TRBJ2-2; 7 bases fit TRBD1. With V trimmed by 3 bases and J by 4 bases, 5 bases remained unmatched. Looked up from germline, CDR1 is GTSNPN and CDR2 is SVGIG (reference sequence). There are 14 residues in the CDR3. CDR3 loop: CAWRAGTATGELFF. The CDR3 nucleotides are TGTGCCTGGAGGGCCGGGACAGCCACCGGGGAGCTGTTTTTT.

This chain connects TRBV27 to TRBJ2-6; D gene ambiguous. This CDR3 comprises 14 residues. CDR1 and CDR2 from the germline V gene are MNHEY and SMNVEV (reference sequence). V lost 5 bases and J 12 bases, leaving 17 bases between the germline ends. This CDR3 is CASSASGVVAVLTF. As DNA, the CDR3 is TGTGCCAGCAGTGCCAGTGGAGTGGTTGCCGTCCTGACTTTC.